These T cell receptor beta chains were read from a single sample in a study of blood T cell repertoires in COVID-19. Profiling relied on immunoSEQ multiplex PCR, and the TCRdb table lists in-frame clones only, not all of them. The repertoire includes about 64,000 clones, approximately 91% of them detected once, and roughly 1.7% sits in the top ten. Sequenced: peripheral blood. These TCRs come from a human donor in a cohort sampled during active COVID-19. Each CDR3 is given with its conserved first and last residue. The order of the fields is clone size, D gene, J gene, V gene, CDR3 DNA, CDR3 protein. D genes are given only for firm matches. Not every row has a clone size; where given, it reads once, few, many or a size class.

clone_size: once; d_call: TRBD2; j_call: TRBJ2-1; v_call: TRBV27; cdr3_nt: TGTGCCAGCAGTTTTCTACTAGCGGGAGGGAGCTCCTACAATGAGCAGTTCTTC; cdr3_aa: CASSFLLAGGSSYNEQFF
clone_size: .; d_call: .; j_call: TRBJ2-3; v_call: TRBV28; cdr3_nt: TGTGCCAGCCGCACTCAGGTAACGGGATCGACAGATACGCAGTATTTT; cdr3_aa: CASRTQVTGSTDTQYF
clone_size: .; d_call: TRBD1; j_call: TRBJ1-1; v_call: TRBV4-1; cdr3_nt: TGCGCCAGCAGCCAACTCCGCGGACAGGGGAACACTGAAGCTTTCTTT; cdr3_aa: CASSQLRGQGNTEAFF
clone_size: .; d_call: .; j_call: TRBJ1-3; v_call: TRBV3-1/TRBV3-2; cdr3_nt: TGTGCCAGCAGCCAAGAAAAGCGGGTCTCTGGAAACACCATATATTTT; cdr3_aa: CASSQEKRVSGNTIYF
clone_size: .; d_call: .; j_call: TRBJ1-3; v_call: TRBV15; cdr3_nt: TGTGCCACCAGCAGAGATCACAGAAACTCTGGAAACACCATATATTTT; cdr3_aa: CATSRDHRNSGNTIYF
clone_size: .; d_call: TRBD2; j_call: TRBJ2-3; v_call: TRBV28; cdr3_nt: TGTGCCAGCAGTTACCGGGGGGGGCGGGAGGATACAGATACGCAGTATTTT; cdr3_aa: CASSYRGGREDTDTQYF
clone_size: few; d_call: .; j_call: TRBJ1-5; v_call: TRBV7-2; cdr3_nt: TGTGCCAGCAGCTCTGTAAGCAATCAGCCCCAGCATTTT; cdr3_aa: CASSSVSNQPQHF
clone_size: .; d_call: TRBD1; j_call: TRBJ1-2; v_call: TRBV28; cdr3_nt: TGTGCCAGCAGAGACGGAAGGGGGCTGATCTATGGCCACACCTTC; cdr3_aa: CASRDGRGLIYGHTF
clone_size: .; d_call: .; j_call: TRBJ2-5; v_call: TRBV9; cdr3_nt: TGTGCCAGCAGCGTAGGGGGCACCTCGGTTTTAGAGACCCAGTACTTC; cdr3_aa: CASSVGGTSVLETQYF
clone_size: once; d_call: TRBD1; j_call: TRBJ1-6; v_call: TRBV11-2; cdr3_nt: TGTGCCAGCAGCGGGGACAGGGCCTCCTATAATTCACCCCTCCACTTT; cdr3_aa: CASSGDRASYNSPLHF
clone_size: .; d_call: TRBD1; j_call: TRBJ1-1; v_call: TRBV2; cdr3_nt: TGTGCCAGCAGTGTCCGACAGGGGTCCACTGAAGCTTTCTTT; cdr3_aa: CASSVRQGSTEAFF
clone_size: .; d_call: TRBD2; j_call: TRBJ2-1; v_call: TRBV27; cdr3_nt: TGTGCCAGCAGTTTAAGACTAGCGGGAGGTGAGAATGAGCAGTTCTTC; cdr3_aa: CASSLRLAGGENEQFF
clone_size: .; d_call: .; j_call: TRBJ2-5; v_call: TRBV7-3; cdr3_nt: TGTGCCAGCAGCCGAGCGGGCCTACAAGAGACCCAGTACTTC; cdr3_aa: CASSRAGLQETQYF
clone_size: .; d_call: .; j_call: TRBJ1-5; v_call: TRBV7-9; cdr3_nt: TGTGCCAGCAGCGTGGGCGAGTCGGAGGGATGGTGGAATCAGCCCCAGCATTTT; cdr3_aa: CASSVGESEGWWNQPQHF
clone_size: .; d_call: .; j_call: TRBJ1-1; v_call: TRBV28; cdr3_nt: TGTGCCAGCAGTTTATGGACACAAGAAGCTTTCTTT; cdr3_aa: CASSLWTQEAFF
clone_size: .; d_call: .; j_call: TRBJ2-3; v_call: TRBV19; cdr3_nt: TGTGCCAGTAGTAGCAGGGACTCCGACACAGATACGCAGTATTTT; cdr3_aa: CASSSRDSDTDTQYF
clone_size: once; d_call: TRBD1; j_call: TRBJ2-5; v_call: TRBV5-6; cdr3_nt: TGTGCCAGCAGCTCACCGGGACAGGGGAAAGAGACCCAGTACTTC; cdr3_aa: CASSSPGQGKETQYF
clone_size: .; d_call: TRBD2; j_call: TRBJ2-3; v_call: TRBV24-1; cdr3_nt: TGTGCCACCAGGGGACTCCTTAGCGGGAGCACAGATACGCAGTATTTT; cdr3_aa: CATRGLLSGSTDTQYF
clone_size: .; d_call: .; j_call: TRBJ1-2; v_call: TRBV11-3; cdr3_nt: TGTGCCAGCAGCTTAGCCCCCTCGACAGGAAACTATGGCTACACCTTC; cdr3_aa: CASSLAPSTGNYGYTF
clone_size: .; d_call: .; j_call: TRBJ2-1; v_call: TRBV27; cdr3_nt: TGTGCCAGCAGTTTAGTAGCGAACTCCTACAATGAGCAGTTCTTC; cdr3_aa: CASSLVANSYNEQFF
clone_size: .; d_call: .; j_call: TRBJ2-3; v_call: TRBV5-1; cdr3_nt: TGCGCCAGCAGCTTGGAGGCCCCGGGAGTCACTTGGTATTTT; cdr3_aa: CASSLEAPGVTWYF
clone_size: .; d_call: TRBD1; j_call: TRBJ2-5; v_call: TRBV10-3; cdr3_nt: TGTGCCATCAGGCAAGGACAGGGAAGGGCTCAAGAGACCCAGTACTTC; cdr3_aa: CAIRQGQGRAQETQYF
clone_size: .; d_call: TRBD2; j_call: TRBJ2-2; v_call: TRBV6-8; cdr3_nt: TGTGCCAACACGCCGGCCGGTCCCGGGGGGGCCGGGGAGCTGTTTTTT; cdr3_aa: CANTPAGPGGAGELFF
clone_size: .; d_call: TRBD2; j_call: TRBJ2-3; v_call: TRBV19; cdr3_nt: TGTGCCAGTACCGTGGTGGGCGGGAGAAGTACAGATACGCAGTATTTT; cdr3_aa: CASTVVGGRSTDTQYF
clone_size: .; d_call: .; j_call: TRBJ2-1; v_call: TRBV28; cdr3_nt: TGTGCCAGCAGTTGGGGAGACGGGAGACCCCCCGAGCAGTTCTTC; cdr3_aa: CASSWGDGRPPEQFF
clone_size: .; d_call: TRBD2; j_call: TRBJ2-7; v_call: TRBV19; cdr3_nt: TGTGCCAGTAGTATCCCTATCCAGGGCGGGAGGAGCGAGCAGTACTTC; cdr3_aa: CASSIPIQGGRSEQYF
clone_size: .; d_call: TRBD1; j_call: TRBJ1-6; v_call: TRBV27; cdr3_nt: TGTGCCAGCAGTCTCGACAGGGTGCACTCACCCCTCCACTTT; cdr3_aa: CASSLDRVHSPLHF
clone_size: .; d_call: TRBD1; j_call: TRBJ2-3; v_call: TRBV7-2; cdr3_nt: TGTGCCAGCAGCTATGGGACAGCTAGCACAGATACGCAGTATTTT; cdr3_aa: CASSYGTASTDTQYF
clone_size: .; d_call: .; j_call: TRBJ1-1; v_call: TRBV19; cdr3_nt: TGTGCCAGTACCCCGGACTACGCCCTCGCTGCTTTCTTT; cdr3_aa: CASTPDYALAAFF
clone_size: .; d_call: TRBD1; j_call: TRBJ2-2; v_call: TRBV19; cdr3_nt: TGTGCCACTAACGCGGGGACAGGGGCGGCCGGGGAGCTGTTTTTT; cdr3_aa: CATNAGTGAAGELFF
clone_size: once; d_call: TRBD1; j_call: TRBJ2-6; v_call: TRBV5-4; cdr3_nt: TGTGCCAGCAGCCCAGGACAGGGGCGGTCTGGGGCCAACGTCCTGACTTTC; cdr3_aa: CASSPGQGRSGANVLTF
clone_size: once; d_call: TRBD2; j_call: TRBJ2-1; v_call: TRBV2; cdr3_nt: TGTGCCAGCAATCTAGCGGGAGCCTACAATGAGCAGTTCTTC; cdr3_aa: CASNLAGAYNEQFF
clone_size: .; d_call: .; j_call: TRBJ2-7; v_call: TRBV18; cdr3_nt: TGTGCCAGCTCACCTCGAATAGATGGGCACGAGCAGTACTTC; cdr3_aa: CASSPRIDGHEQYF
clone_size: .; d_call: .; j_call: TRBJ1-2; v_call: TRBV27; cdr3_nt: TGTGCCAGCAGTTCACCGGGACTACAGGTCTATGGCTACACCTTC; cdr3_aa: CASSSPGLQVYGYTF
clone_size: .; d_call: TRBD2; j_call: TRBJ2-3; v_call: TRBV9; cdr3_nt: TGTGCCAGCAGCGTGTTAGCGGGAGGTAGTACAGATACGCAGTATTTT; cdr3_aa: CASSVLAGGSTDTQYF
clone_size: .; d_call: .; j_call: TRBJ1-5; v_call: TRBV5-5; cdr3_nt: TGTGCCAGCAGCTTGTACTTTGGGCGTAGCAATCAGCCCCAGCATTTT; cdr3_aa: CASSLYFGRSNQPQHF
clone_size: .; d_call: .; j_call: TRBJ2-4; v_call: TRBV28; cdr3_nt: TGTGCCAGCAGTTTTTCTTTGGCAGGAGCCAAAAACATTCAGTACTTC; cdr3_aa: CASSFSLAGAKNIQYF
clone_size: .; d_call: TRBD1; j_call: TRBJ1-5; v_call: TRBV10-3; cdr3_nt: TGTGCCATCAGTGGGACAGGCGCGCCCCAGCATTTT; cdr3_aa: CAISGTGAPQHF
clone_size: few; d_call: TRBD1; j_call: TRBJ1-3; v_call: TRBV7-3; cdr3_nt: TGTGCCAGCAGCGTCTACAGGGGTAGTCCTTCCTCTGGAAACACCATATATTTT; cdr3_aa: CASSVYRGSPSSGNTIYF
clone_size: .; d_call: .; j_call: TRBJ1-6; v_call: TRBV25-1; cdr3_nt: TGTGCCAGCGGGGGGGGTGGCAGCGGCTATAATTCACCCCTCCACTTT; cdr3_aa: CASGGGGSGYNSPLHF
clone_size: .; d_call: .; j_call: TRBJ1-1; v_call: TRBV15; cdr3_nt: TGTGCCACCAGCAGAGGGTCAGGGTGGAAGACTGAAGCTTTCTTT; cdr3_aa: CATSRGSGWKTEAFF
clone_size: .; d_call: .; j_call: TRBJ2-7; v_call: TRBV28; cdr3_nt: TGTGCCAGTTCGGGCTACGAGCAGTACTTC; cdr3_aa: CASSGYEQYF
clone_size: .; d_call: TRBD1; j_call: TRBJ2-7; v_call: TRBV18; cdr3_nt: TGTGCCAGCTCACCTGGGACAGGGGGTTCCTACGAGCAGTACTTC; cdr3_aa: CASSPGTGGSYEQYF
clone_size: .; d_call: TRBD2; j_call: TRBJ2-3; v_call: TRBV4-3; cdr3_nt: TGCGCCAGCAGCCAAGATACAAGCGGGAGGGCCCCCACAGATACGCAGTATTTT; cdr3_aa: CASSQDTSGRAPTDTQYF
clone_size: .; d_call: TRBD1; j_call: TRBJ2-7; v_call: TRBV6-6; cdr3_nt: TGTGCCAGCAGTTACAGGAGACAGGGCAACATCTACGAGCAGTACTTC; cdr3_aa: CASSYRRQGNIYEQYF
clone_size: .; d_call: .; j_call: TRBJ2-2; v_call: TRBV18; cdr3_nt: TGTGCCAGCTCGCCACCGTGGGCAGGGAGGACCACCGGGGAGCTGTTTTTT; cdr3_aa: CASSPPWAGRTTGELFF
clone_size: .; d_call: .; j_call: TRBJ1-2; v_call: TRBV9; cdr3_nt: TGTGCCAGCAGCGTAGCCTTAGCCTCCTATGGCTACACCTTC; cdr3_aa: CASSVALASYGYTF
clone_size: .; d_call: .; j_call: TRBJ2-7; v_call: TRBV14; cdr3_nt: TGTGCCAGCAGCCGGGCTTTGGGAGGCCTGAGCCGGGAGCAGTACTTC; cdr3_aa: CASSRALGGLSREQYF
clone_size: .; d_call: .; j_call: TRBJ2-7; v_call: TRBV19; cdr3_nt: TGTGCCAGTAGTAAGGGACAGACTAGTTTCTACGAGCAGTACTTC; cdr3_aa: CASSKGQTSFYEQYF
clone_size: .; d_call: TRBD2; j_call: TRBJ2-1; v_call: TRBV11-3; cdr3_nt: TGTGCCAGCAGCTTGACTAGCGGGAGGGGGCGTGAGCAGTTCTTC; cdr3_aa: CASSLTSGRGREQFF
clone_size: .; d_call: TRBD2; j_call: TRBJ2-7; v_call: TRBV2; cdr3_nt: TGTGCCAGCAGTGAAAGCGGGAGTAGCTACGAGCAGTACTTC; cdr3_aa: CASSESGSSYEQYF
clone_size: .; d_call: .; j_call: TRBJ2-7; v_call: TRBV5-1; cdr3_nt: TGCGCCAGCAGCCAAATCCAAGGGGGGGGCGAGCAGTACTTC; cdr3_aa: CASSQIQGGGEQYF
clone_size: once; d_call: TRBD2; j_call: TRBJ2-1; v_call: TRBV18; cdr3_nt: TGTGCCAGCTCACCAGTCTTTAAGGCGGGAGTGTCATACAATGAGCAGTTCTTC; cdr3_aa: CASSPVFKAGVSYNEQFF
clone_size: .; d_call: .; j_call: TRBJ1-1; v_call: TRBV29-1; cdr3_nt: TGCAGCGGCGGGGGTATGAACACTGAAGCTTTCTTT; cdr3_aa: CSGGGMNTEAFF
clone_size: .; d_call: .; j_call: TRBJ2-2; v_call: TRBV9; cdr3_nt: TGTGCCAGCAGCAGAACAGGGCCCCCCGACACCGGGGAGCTGTTTTTT; cdr3_aa: CASSRTGPPDTGELFF